The next 23 T cell receptor beta chains were all read from a single sample in a study of OX40 agonist ivuxolimab in advanced cancers. The protocol was immunoSEQ multiplex PCR, while the TCRdb copy is restricted to in-frame clones and leaves out a portion. Found here are about 53,000 clones, approximately 91% of them singletons; the top ten hold roughly 1.5%. The source was CD4+ or CD8+ T cells sorted from blood, collected in a trial of the OX40 agonist ivuxolimab. These receptor sequences come from an adult with an advanced solid tumor such as melanoma, head and neck, liver or kidney cancer.

The chain recombines TRBV9 with TRBJ2-5; 15 bases match TRBD2. CDR3 size: 18 residues. CDR1 and CDR2 (germline): SGDLS, YYNGEE. After removal of 4 bases from V and 1 base from J, the junction contained 8 bases not matched to a gene. The CDR3 region is CASSPRTSGGAGQETQYF. Here the CDR3 DNA reads TGTGCCAGCAGCCCCCGGACTAGCGGGGGGGCTGGCCAAGAGACCCAGTACTTC.

This clone occurred a few times. The rearrangement links TRBV10-3 to TRBJ1-1; perhaps TRBD1 as D (5 bases). CDR1 and CDR2 (germline): ENHRY, SYGVKD. There are 12 residues in the CDR3. V lost 9 bases and J 4 bases, leaving 12 bases between the germline ends. The CDR3 DNA follows: TGTGCCATTCGGGGGGATGTCACTGAAGCTTTCTTT. Amino acid sequence: CAIRGDVTEAFF.

V usage is TRBV2 and J usage is TRBJ2-2; 10 bases agree with TRBD2. Germline CDR1 SNHLY, CDR2 FYNNEI. V lost 2 bases, J lost 6 bases, and 6 bases stayed unmatched. CDR3 size: 16 residues. DNA of the CDR3: TGTGCCAGCAGTGAAAAAAGCGGGAGGGGTCCCGGGGAGCTGTTTTTT. Translating it yields CASSEKSGRGPGELFF.

This clone was detected once. The rearrangement joins TRBV7-2 to TRBJ2-7; D remains unclear. The CDR3 sequence is 15 residues long. The germline V and J ends were trimmed by 0 bases and 4 bases, with 13 bases remaining between them. Germline CDR1 SGHTA, CDR2 FQGNSA. For the CDR3, the DNA is TGTGCCAGCAGCTTAGCGCGGCAGGACGTGTACGAGCAGTACTTC. Translating it yields CASSLARQDVYEQYF.

The J gene is TRBJ1-2, the V gene TRBV5-4, with a tentative D call TRBD1 (5 bases). This CDR3 contains 16 residues. Deletions cut 4 bases from V and 6 bases from J, with 22 bases between. Germline CDR1 and CDR2: SGHNT and YYREEE (reference sequence). The CDR3 region is CASSPKGRVDRHGYTF. Written as DNA, the CDR3 is TGTGCCAGCAGCCCAAAAGGCAGGGTAGACCGCCATGGCTACACCTTC.

The CDR3 coding sequence is TGCGCCAGCAGCTCTAGCGTGGCTGGAAACACCATATATTTT. Its translation: CASSSSVAGNTIYF. The chain combines TRBV5-1 with TRBJ1-3; no clear D gene. Germline V gene lookup returns CDR1 SGHRS and CDR2 YFSETQ. This CDR3 comprises 14 residues. Trimming removed 3 bases from V and 2 bases from J, with 9 bases in between.

The J gene is TRBJ1-5, the V gene TRBV19; a possible D gene is TRBD1 (5 bases). The CDR3 covers 15 residues. Germline V CDR1 and CDR2: LNHDA, SQIVND (reference sequence). Trimming shortened V by 3 bases and J by 2 bases, and 11 bases separated the two germline ends. The CDR3: CASSIAGAGNQPQHF. The CDR3 nucleotides are TGTGCCAGTAGTATCGCTGGGGCTGGCAATCAGCCCCAGCATTTT.

DNA of the CDR3: TGTGCCAGTATGGGGCTCCAAGAGACCCAGTACTTC. This gives the protein CASMGLQETQYF. The chain has TRBV19 and TRBJ2-5; possibly TRBD1 for D (5 bases). V lost 7 bases to trimming and J lost 1 base, with 7 bases between them. The CDR3 extends over 12 amino acids. Per the germline V gene, CDR1 is LNHDA and CDR2 is SQIVND (reference sequence).

This chain uses TRBV6-6 with TRBJ2-7, with 7 bases fitting TRBD1. V shed 7 bases, J shed 5 bases, and the junction held 8 bases outside the gene matches. This CDR3 has 13 residues. Germline assignment: CDR1 MNHNY and CDR2 SVGAGI (reference sequence). DNA of the CDR3: TGTGCCAGCAAACAGGGGAGTCTCCACGAGCAGTACTTC. This gives the protein CASKQGSLHEQYF.

The CDR3 loop reads CATIQAGTGGYEQYF. In nucleotides, the CDR3 is TGTGCCACCATCCAAGCCGGGACAGGGGGCTACGAGCAGTACTTC. The chain joins TRBV25-1 to TRBJ2-7, with TRBD1 matching 11 bases. The CDR3 is made up of 15 amino acids. Germline CDR1 and CDR2: MGHDK and SYGVNS. J lost 3 bases, V lost 10 bases, and 11 bases had no gene match.

On this clone: Other DNA sequences in the same sample also yield this CDR3. The V call is TRBV7-2, the J call TRBJ1-5; D ambiguous. Trimming left V 1 base short and J 4 bases short, with 5 bases between. Germline CDR1 reads SGHTA; CDR2 reads FQGNSA. The length of the CDR3 is 13 residues. The CDR3 DNA sequence: TGTGCCAGCAGCTTAGGGCCAAATCAGCCCCAGCATTTT. It is translated as CASSLGPNQPQHF.

The rearrangement joins TRBV10-3 to TRBJ2-2; TRBD1 agrees at 7 bases. The V gene end was trimmed by 10 bases and the J gene end by 8 bases; junction bases not matched to a gene: 10. This CDR3 region has 13 residues. Germline lookup yields CDR1 ENHRY and CDR2 SYGVKD. The CDR3, as DNA: TGTGCCACAAGGCTCACAGGGGAGGGGGAGCTGTTTTTT. Translated, it gives CATRLTGEGELFF.

This clone was found once. The chain couples TRBV27 to TRBJ1-2, with 7 bases aligning to TRBD1. Germline assignment: CDR1 MNHEY and CDR2 SMNVEV (reference sequence). Germline trimming cut 4 bases from V and 4 bases from J; bases unmatched to any gene: 6. The CDR3 runs to 14 residues. This chain's CDR3 is CASSSAGGGYGYTF. In nucleotides, the CDR3 is TGTGCCAGCAGTTCGGCAGGGGGGGGCTATGGCTACACCTTC.

The chain has TRBV9 and TRBJ2-1; TRBD2 agrees at 9 bases. With 3 bases clipped from V and 6 bases from J, the junction kept 7 bases outside the gene matches. Germline lookup yields CDR1 SGDLS and CDR2 YYNGEE. The CDR3 loop spans 15 amino acids. The CDR3 sequence: CASSASGTQLNEQFF. The CDR3 DNA follows: TGTGCCAGCAGCGCTAGCGGGACACAACTCAATGAGCAGTTCTTC.

This chain links TRBV18 with TRBJ2-1; 8 positions agree with TRBD1. Germline V gene data show CDR1 as KGHSH and CDR2 as LQKENI. V gave up 0 bases and J gave up 10 bases; unmatched junction bases: 5. This CDR3 is 14 amino acids long. The CDR3 loop is CASSPPLPGGEQFF. The CDR3 DNA sequence: TGTGCCAGCTCACCACCCCTTCCAGGGGGCGAGCAGTTCTTC.

The rearrangement links TRBV5-1 to TRBJ1-1, with D unclear. The V gene's germline CDR1 is SGHRS and CDR2 YFSETQ. The CDR3 runs 13 residues. Deletions cut 4 bases from V and 6 bases from J, with 13 bases between. CDR3: CASSPEGFAEAFF. CDR3 sequence (DNA): TGCGCCAGCAGCCCGGAGGGTTTCGCTGAAGCTTTCTTT. The variable domain in full, completed from reference TRBV5-1 and TRBJ1-1, reads KAGVTQTPRYLIKTRGQQVTLSCSPISGHRSVSWYQQTPGQGLQFLFEYFSETQRNKGNFPGRFSGRQFSNSRSEMNVSTLELGDSALYLCASSPEGFAEAFFGQGTRLTVV.

This clone was observed a handful of times. This chain uses TRBV12-5 with TRBJ1-3; weak D call: TRBD1 (6 bases). CDR1 and CDR2 from the germline V gene are LGHNT and FRNRAP. V lost 7 bases, J lost 4 bases, and 17 bases lay in between. This CDR3 has 15 residues. Written as DNA, the CDR3 is TGTGCTAGTGTTTCCCGGGACAAAAGAGGAAACACCATATATTTT. Translated: CASVSRDKRGNTIYF.

The chain uses TRBV6-5 and TRBJ2-7, with 9 bases matching TRBD1. The CDR3 has 15 residues. Germline V gene data show CDR1 as MNHEY and CDR2 as SVGAGI. Trimming took 6 bases from V and 4 from J; bases not matched to a gene: 10. CDR3: CASSLDRGTSYEQYF. Here the CDR3 DNA reads TGTGCCAGCAGCCTCGACAGGGGGACCTCATACGAGCAGTACTTC.

This clone turned up a few times. The chain carries TRBV9 and TRBJ2-1; 10 bases match TRBD2. After removal of 0 bases from V and 5 bases from J, the junction contained 2 bases not matched to a gene. Germline V CDR1 and CDR2: SGDLS, YYNGEE. This CDR3 region has 15 residues. The CDR3 protein is CASSVERGGNNEQFF. The CDR3 DNA is TGTGCCAGCAGCGTAGAGCGGGGGGGTAACAATGAGCAGTTCTTC.

The chain recombines TRBV5-1 with TRBJ2-3; no definite D call. Germline CDR1 reads SGHRS; CDR2 reads YFSETQ. The V gene lost 0 bases and the J gene lost 6 bases, with 5 bases spanning the gap. This CDR3 contains 12 residues. The CDR3 bases are TGCGCCAGCAGCTTGGCCCCCGATACGCAGTATTTT. Its translation: CASSLAPDTQYF. Based on the CDR3 plus reference TRBV5-1 and TRBJ2-3, the full variable domain is KAGVTQTPRYLIKTRGQQVTLSCSPISGHRSVSWYQQTPGQGLQFLFEYFSETQRNKGNFPGRFSGRQFSNSRSEMNVSTLELGDSALYLCASSLAPDTQYFGPGTRLTVL.

The chain recombines TRBV6-1 with TRBJ1-1; D is unclear. The CDR3 consists of 12 residues. The V and J ends lost 4 bases and 10 bases respectively, with 13 bases between them. CDR1 and CDR2 from the germline V gene are MNHNS and SASEGT. In DNA, the CDR3 is TGTGCCAGCAGTGTCGGGTCCGGAGGAGCTTTCTTT. Protein product: CASSVGSGGAFF.

The rearrangement uses TRBV18 and TRBJ1-2, with 12 bases fitting TRBD1. Germline V lookup: CDR1 KGHSH, CDR2 LQKENI. Unmatched junction bases numbered 2, after V lost 3 bases and J lost 6 bases. The CDR3 is 14 residues long. Here the CDR3 reads CASSPGTGGNGYTF. The CDR3 nucleotides are TGTGCCAGCTCACCCGGGACAGGGGGCAATGGCTACACCTTC.

The chain links TRBV28 to TRBJ1-1; D gene uncertain. The CDR3 runs to 12 residues. V was cut by 5 bases and J by 11 bases, with 15 bases left in between. Germline loops: CDR1 MDHEN, CDR2 SYDVKM. The CDR3 bases are TGTGCCAGCAGTAAACCGGGCACCAGGGCTTTCTTT. Translated: CASSKPGTRAFF.